The sequence of this TCR beta chain was determined in a study of shared clonotypes between healthy human individuals. CDR1 is MNHEY and CDR2 is SVGAGI in the germline V gene. V gave up 2 bases and J gave up 2 bases; unmatched junction bases: 1. The CDR3 runs 16 residues. About this clone itself: The antigen is undetermined. The sample carries other DNA sequences with the same CDR3.

In the authors' workflow: ImmunoSEQ output lacked quality scores and full-length reads, limiting matched filtering. Using immunoSEQ multiplex PCR, the repertoire was profiled, and TCRdb retains in-frame clones only, with some absent. The V and J calls and clone size come from that table; D and trimming were worked out from the DNA. The profile covers 2 million to 2.5 million clones, with around 95% appearing a single time and around 0.13% taken by the ten largest. The study, taken as a whole, reports: The study found lower generation probabilities in non-shared clonotypes than in those shared by all four donors. Among donors, the sharing of clonotypes was expected to be influenced by sequencing depth. Estimated richness values were generally larger in naive subsets than in memory subsets.

The chain uses TRBV6-5 and TRBJ2-2; 11 bases align to TRBD2. Sequenced: naive CD4+ T cells sorted from blood. Subset described: CD45RA+ positively selected. The receptor's source is a man younger than 35 in good health. In nucleotides, the CDR3 is TGTGCCAGCAGTTACAGACTAGCGGGAAACACCGGGGAGCTGTTTTTT. Encoded protein: CASSYRLAGNTGELFF.